The 27 T cell receptor beta chains below all came from one sample that was sequenced in a study of control samples from healthy donors and cancer patients. The method was immunoSEQ multiplex PCR; TCRdb's version includes in-frame clones alone and lacks a portion of them. The table lists 160,000 or so clones, about 94% of them singletons. Sequenced sample: PBMCs. These receptors were obtained from a man between 60 and 75 years old with colorectal cancer.

The J gene is TRBJ1-1, the V gene TRBV30; D perhaps matches TRBD1 (6 bases). CDR1 and CDR2 from the germline V gene are GTSNPN and SVGIG (reference sequence). CDR3 length equals 14 residues. Trimming took 1 base from V and 1 from J, leaving 10 bases between them. The CDR3 is CAWSGLQGNTEAFF. CDR3 sequence (DNA): TGTGCCTGGAGTGGGTTACAGGGGAACACTGAAGCTTTCTTT.

V is TRBV5-1 and J is TRBJ1-1; 7 bases fit TRBD1. The length of the CDR3 is 14 residues. After removal of 4 bases from V and 2 bases from J, the junction contained 5 bases not matched to a gene. Per germline, CDR1 SGHRS and CDR2 YFSETQ. The CDR3 bases are TGCGCCAGCAGCCAGGGACAGAGAAACACTGAAGCTTTCTTT. Translated: CASSQGQRNTEAFF.

The gene calls are TRBV6-4 and TRBJ2-7, with D hard to call. This CDR3 spans 13 amino acids. Between the trimmed V and J ends, which lost 5 bases and 5 bases, there was a span of 13 bases. Germline V CDR1 and CDR2: MRHNA, SNTAGT. DNA of the CDR3: TGTGCCAGCAGTCTGGAATCTGGGGACGAGCAGTACTTC. Protein: CASSLESGDEQYF.

CDR3 coding DNA: TGCGCCAGCAGCCAAGAAGGTGATTATTATAACTATGGCTACACCTTC. This sequence encodes CASSQEGDYYNYGYTF. This chain connects TRBV4-1 to TRBJ1-2, with no clear D. The length of the CDR3 is 16 residues. Trimming removed 0 bases at V and 1 base at J, with 12 bases between. Germline V lookup: CDR1 MGHRA, CDR2 YSYEKL.

The rearrangement links TRBV19 to TRBJ1-5; unclear D gene. This CDR3 contains 13 residues. Deletions cut 6 bases from V and 0 bases from J, with 6 bases between. In germline, CDR1 is LNHDA, CDR2 SQIVND (reference sequence). The CDR3: CASRQYSNQPQHF. CDR3 bases: TGTGCCAGTAGGCAGTATAGCAATCAGCCCCAGCATTTT. The full variable domain, with the rest looked up from reference TRBV19 and TRBJ1-5, is DGGITQSPKYLFRKEGQNVTLSCEQNLNHDAMYWYRQDPGQGLRLIYYSQIVNDFQKGDIAEGYSVSREKKESFPLTVTSAQKNPTAFYLCASRQYSNQPQHFGDGTRLSIL.

This chain joins TRBV19 and TRBJ1-2; possible D gene TRBD1, 5 bases. Germline CDR1 is LNHDA and CDR2 is SQIVND (reference sequence). The CDR3 is 15 residues long. Trimming removed 2 bases at V and 4 bases at J, with 14 bases between. The CDR3 DNA reads as TGTGCCAGTAGTATACAGGGTTTGGGAAGCTATGGCTACACCTTC. Translating gives CASSIQGLGSYGYTF.

J is TRBJ2-1 and V is TRBV24-1; 12 nucleotides agree with TRBD2. The V and J ends lost 5 bases and 6 bases, in that order; junction bases with no gene match: 16. The germline CDR1 and CDR2 sequences are KGHDR and SFDVKD. The CDR3 loop spans 19 amino acids. The CDR3, as DNA: TGTGCCACCAGTGCGGGGTGGCTAGCGGGGGGGACCGGGGTCAATGAGCAGTTCTTC. The encoded protein is CATSAGWLAGGTGVNEQFF.

This clone was observed a single time. The chain links TRBV6-1 to TRBJ1-1, with TRBD1 identical over 9 bases. J gave up 3 bases and V 4 bases, and 9 bases lay outside the gene matches. Per germline, CDR1 MNHNS and CDR2 SASEGT. CDR3 size: 16 residues. CDR3 DNA sequence: TGTGCCAGCAGTGGGGACAGGGCGGTGCGGGACACTGAAGCTTTCTTT. It codes for CASSGDRAVRDTEAFF.

The chain links TRBV19 to TRBJ2-1; D is perhaps TRBD1 or TRBD2 (5 bases each). CDR3 size: 13 residues. Looked up from germline, CDR1 is LNHDA and CDR2 is SQIVND (reference sequence). Trimming left V 5 bases short and J 9 bases short, with 14 bases between. CDR3 DNA sequence: TGTGCCAGTAGTTTGAGGGGCGCTAGTGAGCAGTTCTTC. Its translation: CASSLRGASEQFF.

The chain has TRBV29-1 and TRBJ2-5; TRBD2 matches at 8 bases. The CDR3 loop spans 13 amino acids. Germline V CDR1 and CDR2: SQVTM, ANQGSEA. J was trimmed by 5 bases and V by 6 bases; bases with no gene match: 8. In DNA, the CDR3 is TGCAGCGTGAAAGGACTAGCTGGGGAGACCCAGTACTTC. Protein sequence: CSVKGLAGETQYF.

The chain employs TRBV5-1 and TRBJ1-1; D ambiguous. Germline CDR1 reads SGHRS; CDR2 reads YFSETQ. Trimming cost V 4 bases and J 1 base, with 8 bases left between them. This CDR3 has 13 residues. CDR3 in DNA: TGCGCCAGCAGCCGCCCGCCGAACACTGAAGCTTTCTTT. Amino acids: CASSRPPNTEAFF.

The V and J genes are TRBV24-1 and TRBJ2-1; 8 nucleotides align to TRBD1. CDR1 KGHDR and CDR2 SFDVKD come from the germline V gene. V lost 5 bases, J lost 5 bases, and 10 bases stayed unmatched. The CDR3 contains 16 residues. DNA of the CDR3: TGTGCCACCAGTGCCTACGGACAGGGTAGAGACAATGAGCAGTTCTTC. Translation: CATSAYGQGRDNEQFF.

The J gene is TRBJ2-4, the V gene TRBV19; a weak D match, TRBD2 (5 bases). The V gene lost 7 bases and the J gene lost 6 bases, with 7 bases spanning the gap. Germline V gives CDR1 LNHDA, CDR2 SQIVND (reference sequence). This CDR3 is 11 amino acids long. CDR3 region: CASKDLNIQYF. The CDR3 DNA is TGTGCCAGTAAGGACTTAAACATTCAGTACTTC.

The rearrangement joins TRBV6-5 to TRBJ1-2, with D perhaps TRBD1 (6 bases). The germline gives CDR1 MNHEY, CDR2 SVGAGI. The CDR3 sequence is 15 residues long. V lost 0 bases, J lost 2 bases, and 10 bases lay in between. The CDR3 spells CASSYSTQGNYGYTF. CDR3 nucleotide sequence: TGTGCCAGCAGTTACTCGACCCAGGGGAACTATGGCTACACCTTC.

This chain links TRBV2 with TRBJ1-1, with TRBD1 matching 7 bases. CDR3 length equals 13 residues. Per the germline V gene, CDR1 is SNHLY and CDR2 is FYNNEI. The junction had 4 bases not matched to a gene; V was cut back by 6 bases and J by 3 bases. The CDR3, as DNA: TGTGCCAGCAGCTCGACAGGGCACACTGAAGCTTTCTTT. Amino acid sequence: CASSSTGHTEAFF.

The CDR3 sequence: CASSPRGLVSAEQFF. DNA for the CDR3: TGTGCCAGCTCACCCCGCGGTTTAGTTTCTGCTGAGCAGTTCTTC. This sequence joins TRBV18 and TRBJ2-1; D uncertain. The germline CDR1 and CDR2 sequences are KGHSH and LQKENI. CDR3 size: 15 residues. Trimming left V 3 bases short and J 9 bases short, with 18 bases between.

The chain has TRBV10-3 and TRBJ1-2; D uncertain. With 3 bases removed from V and 7 bases from J, the gap between germline ends came to 3 bases. Germline CDR1 reads ENHRY; CDR2 reads SYGVKD. This CDR3 is 10 amino acids long. CDR3 sequence reads: CAISDSGYTF. CDR3 bases: TGTGCCATCAGTGATAGTGGCTACACCTTC.

In this sample, this clone turned up once. V is TRBV7-7 and J is TRBJ2-7, with 11 positions matching TRBD1. Germline V gene data show CDR1 as SSHAT and CDR2 as FNYEAQ (reference sequence). V trimming: 5 bases; J trimming: 6 bases; junction bases outside the gene matches: 3. The CDR3 is made up of 13 amino acids. The CDR3 reads CASSTDRGREQYF. The DNA of the CDR3 is TGTGCCAGCAGCACGGACAGGGGGCGCGAGCAGTACTTC.

The chain employs TRBV4-1 and TRBJ1-4; D gene uncertain. Deletions cut 6 bases from V and 1 base from J, with 12 bases between. This CDR3 is 15 amino acids long. The germline gives CDR1 MGHRA, CDR2 YSYEKL. The CDR3 is CASRHQRVTNEKLFF. CDR3 nucleotides: TGCGCCAGCAGGCATCAGAGGGTAACTAATGAAAAACTGTTTTTT.

The chain combines TRBV19 with TRBJ1-2, with D maybe TRBD1 (5 bases). The CDR3 loop spans 14 amino acids. Germline V lookup: CDR1 LNHDA, CDR2 SQIVND (reference sequence). The V end lost 7 bases, the J end lost 4 bases, and 16 bases lay between the germline ends. CDR3 amino acids: CASIPLRGGYGYTF. Here the CDR3 DNA reads TGTGCCAGTATTCCTCTGAGGGGCGGCTATGGCTACACCTTC.

This clone has just one count. The chain is built from TRBV30 and TRBJ1-4, with D perhaps matching TRBD1 (5 bases). V was cut by 5 bases and J by 8 bases, with 21 bases left in between. The germline gives CDR1 GTSNPN, CDR2 SVGIG (reference sequence). The CDR3 runs to 15 residues. CDR3 sequence: CAWSPSGNSGEKLFF. The DNA for the CDR3 is TGTGCCTGGTCCCCTTCAGGGAATTCGGGGGAAAAACTGTTTTTT.

The chain has TRBV30 and TRBJ1-1; D is undetermined. The CDR3 has 14 residues. Trimming pared 4 bases from V and 0 bases from J, leaving 12 bases between. CDR1 is GTSNPN and CDR2 is SVGIG in the germline V gene (reference sequence). CDR3 loop: CAWKRTTMNTEAFF. The CDR3 DNA sequence: TGTGCCTGGAAGCGGACGACTATGAACACTGAAGCTTTCTTT.

The gene calls are TRBV11-3 and TRBJ2-5, with TRBD1 matching 7 bases. With 0 bases clipped from V and 3 bases from J, the junction kept 7 bases outside the gene matches. The germline CDR1 and CDR2 sequences are SGHNT and YENEEA. The CDR3 spans 16 residues. The CDR3 nucleotides are TGTGCCAGCAGCTTAGATCAGGTGGGACAGAAAGAGACCCAGTACTTC. Protein sequence: CASSLDQVGQKETQYF.

The J gene is TRBJ1-1, the V gene TRBV12-3 or TRBV12-4; no clear D. The CDR3 contains 13 residues. V was pared by 5 bases and J by 0 bases, with 7 bases between. The CDR3 DNA follows: TGTGCCAGCAGTAGGGCCCTGAACACTGAAGCTTTCTTT. This translates into CASSRALNTEAFF.

The chain employs TRBV19 and TRBJ2-7; TRBD2 is a possible D gene (5 bases). Trimming cost V 5 bases and J 3 bases, with 20 bases left between them. Germline V gives CDR1 LNHDA, CDR2 SQIVND (reference sequence). The CDR3 extends over 16 amino acids. The CDR3 reads CASSPPGPPSLYEQYF. For the CDR3, the DNA is TGTGCCAGTAGTCCCCCAGGCCCCCCTAGCCTCTACGAGCAGTACTTC.

This chain links TRBV19 with TRBJ1-5; TRBD1 is a possible D gene (6 bases). V was clipped by 8 bases and J by 2 bases, with 22 bases between them. The length of the CDR3 is 17 residues. Germline lookup yields CDR1 LNHDA and CDR2 SQIVND (reference sequence). The CDR3 nucleotides read TGTGCCAGTGCAAACTTGGGGACACCCTTGGGCAATCAGCCCCAGCATTTT. This encodes CASANLGTPLGNQPQHF.

Points on this clone: Other DNA sequences from this sample encode an identical CDR3 as well. The chain couples TRBV5-4 to TRBJ2-2; 8 bases map to TRBD2. Per the germline V gene, CDR1 is SGHNT and CDR2 is YYREEE (reference sequence). This CDR3 spans 14 amino acids. Unmatched junction bases numbered 5, after V lost 4 bases and J lost 6 bases. CDR3 in amino acids: CASSPGRGAGELFF. The CDR3 coding sequence is TGTGCCAGCAGCCCGGGGCGGGGGGCCGGGGAGCTGTTTTTT.